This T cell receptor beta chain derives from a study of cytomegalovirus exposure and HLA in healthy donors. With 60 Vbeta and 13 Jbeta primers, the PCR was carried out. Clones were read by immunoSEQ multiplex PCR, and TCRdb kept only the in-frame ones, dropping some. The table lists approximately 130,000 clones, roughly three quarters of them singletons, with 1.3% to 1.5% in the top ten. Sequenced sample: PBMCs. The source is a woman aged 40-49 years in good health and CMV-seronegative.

CDR3 amino acids: CASGRGTGAAQSYEQYF. The CDR3 nucleotides read TGTGCTAGTGGCCGAGGGACAGGGGCCGCACAATCTTACGAGCAGTACTTC. The gene calls are TRBV12-5 and TRBJ2-7; 10 bases line up with TRBD1. The CDR3 length is 17 residues. Per germline, CDR1 LGHNT and CDR2 FRNRAP. V lost 6 bases and J lost 4; bases outside the gene matches: 15. The complete variable domain, with remaining parts taken from reference TRBV12-5 and TRBJ2-7, reads DARVTQTPRHKVTEMGQEVTMRCQPILGHNTVFWYRQTMMQGLELLAYFRNRAPLDDSGMPKDRFSAEMPDATLATLKIQPSEPRDSAVYFCASGRGTGAAQSYEQYFGPGTRLTVT.